A selection of T cell receptor beta chains follows, all from one sample in a study of blood T cell repertoires in COVID-19. Sequencing was performed with immunoSEQ multiplex PCR; in TCRdb, only in-frame clones are kept and a portion is missing. The sample lists fewer than 500,000 clones, about nine tenths seen once, with roughly 0.72% in the top ten. The sequenced material came from PBMCs or T cells enriched from blood (not recorded which). The receptor set was obtained from a woman under 30 who had recovered from COVID-19. Both conserved end residues are part of each CDR3. The order of the fields is CDR3 length, J gene, V gene, CDR3 protein.

>14|TRBJ2-7|TRBV7-2
CASSLGGGSGEQYF
>16|TRBJ1-1|TRBV2
CASSQDRGLEGTEAFF
>18|TRBJ1-3|TRBV5-1
CASSLAGDFLGSGNTIYF
>12|TRBJ1-1|TRBV10-3
CAIRTGGTEAFF
>15|TRBJ2-2|TRBV6-5
CASSWQGAATGELFF
>13|TRBJ1-1|TRBV25-1
CASSQGMNTEAFF
>17|TRBJ2-4|TRBV3-1/TRBV3-2
CASSKGILTSAKNIQYF
>15|TRBJ2-3|TRBV30
CAWSVASGGGDTQYF
>11|TRBJ1-1|TRBV7-9
CASSWGGEAFF
>16|TRBJ2-3|TRBV5-1
CASSFGPSGGTDTQYF
>16|TRBJ1-5|TRBV2
CASSRRDRGFREPQHF
>15|TRBJ2-5|TRBV9
CASSVGNTVQETQYF
>14|TRBJ2-7|TRBV27
CASSEAGKNGEQYF
>17|TRBJ2-5|TRBV28
CASSLPRGAGILETQYF
>14|TRBJ2-7|TRBV30
CAWSVEEGAYEQYF
>12|TRBJ1-5|TRBV12-5
CASGTGQGPQHF
>14|TRBJ1-6|TRBV11-2
CASSLGPYNSPLHF
>18|TRBJ2-3|TRBV5-1
CASSLFLGEPTSTDTQYF
>18|TRBJ2-2|TRBV5-1
CASSFRASGGPDSGELFF
>16|TRBJ1-1|TRBV12-5
CASGLNRDYMNTEAFF
>17|TRBJ2-7|TRBV4-1
CASSQEKLLALTYEQYF
>14|TRBJ2-7|TRBV27
CASSSRDRGGEQYF
>15|TRBJ2-5|TRBV5-1
CASRPKSLAQETQYF
>14|TRBJ2-3|TRBV10-3
CAISRDSVADTQYF
>12|TRBJ1-4|TRBV12-3/TRBV12-4
CASSLGVEKLFF
>13|TRBJ2-5|TRBV9
CASSGTAEETQYF
>11|TRBJ1-1|TRBV20-1
CNGQRNTEAFF
>11|TRBJ1-1|TRBV20-1
CSARANTEAFF
>15|TRBJ1-2|TRBV7-9
CASSLDRENLYGYTF
>18|TRBJ1-1|TRBV25-1
CASSDLAGGSGLNTEAFF
>14|TRBJ2-7|TRBV3-1/TRBV3-2
CASTLAGSSYEQYF
>15|TRBJ1-6|TRBV11-2
CASGSGTSYNSPLHF
>15|TRBJ2-1|TRBV30
CAWILGQGFYNEQFF
>15|TRBJ1-5|TRBV21-1
CASSSQGNSNQPQHF
>16|TRBJ1-6|TRBV7-9
CASSFNIDSWSSPLHF
>15|TRBJ1-6|TRBV6-5
CASEDETGYNSPLHF
>13|TRBJ1-1|TRBV15
CATSLEVNTEAFF
>14|TRBJ1-4|TRBV19
CASSGTVANEKLFF
>14|TRBJ1-5|TRBV12-5
CASGSSGVEKPQHF
>16|TRBJ1-2|TRBV14
CASSLIRGTDNYGYTF